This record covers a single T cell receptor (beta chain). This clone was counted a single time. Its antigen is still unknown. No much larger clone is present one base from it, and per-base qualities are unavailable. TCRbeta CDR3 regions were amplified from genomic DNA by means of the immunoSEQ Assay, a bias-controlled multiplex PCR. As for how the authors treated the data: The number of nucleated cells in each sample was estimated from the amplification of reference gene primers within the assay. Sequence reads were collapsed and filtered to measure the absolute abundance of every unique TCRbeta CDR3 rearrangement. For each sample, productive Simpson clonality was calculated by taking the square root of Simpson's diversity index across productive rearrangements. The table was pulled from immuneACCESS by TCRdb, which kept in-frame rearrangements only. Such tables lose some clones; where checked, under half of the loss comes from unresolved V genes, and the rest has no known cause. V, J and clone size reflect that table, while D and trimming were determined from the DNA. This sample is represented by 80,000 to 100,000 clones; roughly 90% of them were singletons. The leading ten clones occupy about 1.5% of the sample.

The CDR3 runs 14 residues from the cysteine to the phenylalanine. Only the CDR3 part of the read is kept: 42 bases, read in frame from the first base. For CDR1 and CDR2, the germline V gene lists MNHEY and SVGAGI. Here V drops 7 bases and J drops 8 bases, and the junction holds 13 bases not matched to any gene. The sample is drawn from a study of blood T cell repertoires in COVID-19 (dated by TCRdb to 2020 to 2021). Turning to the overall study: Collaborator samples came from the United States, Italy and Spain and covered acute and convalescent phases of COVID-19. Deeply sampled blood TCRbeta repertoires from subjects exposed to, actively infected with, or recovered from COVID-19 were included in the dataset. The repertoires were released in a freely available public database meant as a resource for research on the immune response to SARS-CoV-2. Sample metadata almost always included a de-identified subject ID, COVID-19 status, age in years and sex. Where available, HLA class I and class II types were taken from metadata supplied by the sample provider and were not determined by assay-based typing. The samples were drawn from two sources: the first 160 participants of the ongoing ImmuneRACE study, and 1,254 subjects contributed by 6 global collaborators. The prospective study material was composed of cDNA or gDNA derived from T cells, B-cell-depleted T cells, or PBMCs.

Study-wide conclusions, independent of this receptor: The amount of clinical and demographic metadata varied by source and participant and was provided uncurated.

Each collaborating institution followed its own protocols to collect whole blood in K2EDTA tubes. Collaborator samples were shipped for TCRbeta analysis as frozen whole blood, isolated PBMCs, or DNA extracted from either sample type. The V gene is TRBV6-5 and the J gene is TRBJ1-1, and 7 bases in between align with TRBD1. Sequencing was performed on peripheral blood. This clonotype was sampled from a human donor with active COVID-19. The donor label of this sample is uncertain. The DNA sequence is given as TGTGCCAGCACCACGACACGAGGGGGCCTAGAAGCTTTCTTT. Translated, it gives CASTTTRGGLEAFF.